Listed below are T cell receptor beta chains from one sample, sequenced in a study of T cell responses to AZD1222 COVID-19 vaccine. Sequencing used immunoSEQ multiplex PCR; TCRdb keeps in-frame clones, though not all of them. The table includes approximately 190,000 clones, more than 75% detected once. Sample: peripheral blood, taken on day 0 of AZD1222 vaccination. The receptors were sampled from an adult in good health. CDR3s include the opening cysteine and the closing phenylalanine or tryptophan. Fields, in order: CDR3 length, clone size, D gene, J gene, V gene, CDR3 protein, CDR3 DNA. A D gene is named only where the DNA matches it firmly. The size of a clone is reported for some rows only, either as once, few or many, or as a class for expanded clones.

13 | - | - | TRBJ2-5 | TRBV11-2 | CASSLNAPSAQYF | TGTGCCAGCAGCTTAAACGCCCCCTCGGCCCAGTACTTC
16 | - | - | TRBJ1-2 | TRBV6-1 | CASSEAGEGTNYGYTF | TGTGCCAGCAGTGAAGCTGGGGAGGGAACGAACTATGGCTACACCTTC
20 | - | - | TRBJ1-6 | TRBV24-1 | CATSDPQKRQPPSYNSPLHF | TGTGCCACCAGTGATCCACAAAAACGACAGCCCCCCTCCTATAATTCACCCCTCCACTTT
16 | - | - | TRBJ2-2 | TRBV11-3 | CASSLGVQASTGELFF | TGTGCCAGCAGCTTAGGGGTCCAGGCGAGCACCGGGGAGCTGTTTTTT
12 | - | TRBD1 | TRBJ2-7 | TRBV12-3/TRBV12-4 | CASTRGQYEQYF | TGTGCCAGCACCAGGGGACAGTACGAGCAGTACTTC
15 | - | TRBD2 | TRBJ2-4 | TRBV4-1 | CASSQEGLAENIQYF | TGCGCCAGCAGCCAAGAGGGACTAGCGGAAAACATTCAGTACTTC
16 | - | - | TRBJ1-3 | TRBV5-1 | CASSLVGGPYGNTIYF | TGCGCCAGCAGCTTGGTTGGAGGACCCTATGGAAACACCATATATTTT
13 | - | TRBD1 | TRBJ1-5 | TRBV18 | CASSPDRGQPQHF | TGTGCCAGCTCACCGGACAGGGGTCAGCCCCAGCATTTT
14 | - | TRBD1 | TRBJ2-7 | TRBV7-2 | CASSYDRASYEQYF | TGTGCCAGCAGCTATGACAGGGCCTCCTACGAGCAGTACTTC
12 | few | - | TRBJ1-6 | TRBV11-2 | CASSLVRGALHF | TGTGCCAGCAGCTTAGTTCGAGGGGCCCTCCACTTT
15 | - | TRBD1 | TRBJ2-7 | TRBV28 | CASSPASDRANEQYF | TGTGCCAGCAGTCCCGCGAGCGACAGGGCGAACGAGCAGTACTTC
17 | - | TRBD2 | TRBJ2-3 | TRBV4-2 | CASSPLLLAGGTDTQYF | TGTGCCAGCAGCCCGCTCCTCCTAGCGGGAGGAACAGATACGCAGTATTTT
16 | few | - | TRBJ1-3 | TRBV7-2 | CASSERWRPPGNTIYF | TGTGCCAGCAGCGAGAGGTGGAGGCCTCCTGGAAACACCATATATTTT
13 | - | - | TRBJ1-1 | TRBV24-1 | CATSDNRQREAFF | TGTGCCACCAGTGATAACAGACAGCGCGAAGCTTTCTTT
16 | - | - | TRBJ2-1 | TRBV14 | CASSQDGQPSYNEQFF | TGTGCCAGCAGCCAAGATGGGCAGCCATCCTACAATGAGCAGTTCTTC
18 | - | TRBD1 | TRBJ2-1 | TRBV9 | CASSRPRTGEGTYNEQFF | TGTGCCAGCAGCAGACCCAGGACAGGGGAAGGAACATACAATGAGCAGTTCTTC
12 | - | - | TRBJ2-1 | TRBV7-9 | CASSKTSNEQFF | TGTGCCAGCAGCAAGACTAGCAATGAGCAGTTCTTC
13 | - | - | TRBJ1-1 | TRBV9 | CASSVGGRTEAFF | TGTGCCAGCAGCGTAGGGGGCCGAACTGAAGCTTTCTTT
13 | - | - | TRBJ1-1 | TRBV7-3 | CASSDGPNTEAFF | TGTGCCAGCAGTGACGGACCGAACACTGAAGCTTTCTTT
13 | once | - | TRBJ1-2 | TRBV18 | CASSPDANYGYTF | TGTGCCAGCTCACCGGACGCTAACTATGGCTACACCTTC
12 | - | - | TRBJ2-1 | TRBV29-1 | CSAFDSDNEQFF | TGCAGCGCCTTTGACAGCGACAATGAGCAGTTCTTC
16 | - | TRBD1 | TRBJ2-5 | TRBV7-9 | CASSLGVTGAEETQYF | TGTGCCAGCAGCTTAGGGGTTACAGGGGCTGAAGAGACCCAGTACTTC
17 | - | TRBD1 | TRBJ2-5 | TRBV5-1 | CASSLGLTPGQQETQYF | TGCGCCAGCAGCTTGGGACTGACCCCGGGACAGCAAGAGACCCAGTACTTC
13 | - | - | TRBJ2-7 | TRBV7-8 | CASSAEVGDEQYF | TGTGCCAGCAGCGCCGAAGTCGGAGACGAGCAGTACTTC
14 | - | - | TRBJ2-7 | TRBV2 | CASSGDGKSYEQYF | TGTGCCAGCAGTGGGGACGGGAAGAGCTACGAGCAGTACTTC
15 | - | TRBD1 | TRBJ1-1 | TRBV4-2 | CASSRQPGQETEAFF | TGTGCCAGCAGCCGGCAACCGGGACAGGAAACTGAAGCTTTCTTT
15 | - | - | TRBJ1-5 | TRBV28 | CASSTPRVRNQPQHF | TGTGCCAGCAGTACCCCGAGGGTACGCAATCAGCCCCAGCATTTT
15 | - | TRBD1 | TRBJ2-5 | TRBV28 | CASSPSPQGQETQYF | TGTGCCAGCAGCCCCAGCCCACAGGGGCAAGAGACCCAGTACTTC
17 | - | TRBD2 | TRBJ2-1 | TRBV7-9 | CASSSEGTSGGRREQFF | TGTGCCAGCAGCTCAGAAGGGACTAGCGGGGGGCGTAGGGAGCAGTTCTTC
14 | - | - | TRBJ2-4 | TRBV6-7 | CASHIRVAKNIQYF | TGTGCCAGCCATATCCGAGTAGCCAAAAACATTCAGTACTTC
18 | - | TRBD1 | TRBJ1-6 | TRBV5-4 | CASRALGQDPSYNSPLHF | TGTGCCAGCAGGGCCCTCGGACAGGATCCCTCCTATAATTCACCCCTCCACTTT
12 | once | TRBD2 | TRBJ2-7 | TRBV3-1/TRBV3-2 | CASSPGGYEQYF | TGTGCCAGCAGCCCGGGGGGTTACGAGCAGTACTTC
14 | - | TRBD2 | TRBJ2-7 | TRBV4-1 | CASSQPGLASIQYF | TGCGCCAGCAGCCAACCGGGACTAGCGAGCATCCAGTACTTC
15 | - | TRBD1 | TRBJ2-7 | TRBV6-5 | CASSYRDSSPYEQYF | TGTGCAAGCAGTTACAGGGACAGTTCCCCCTACGAGCAGTACTTC
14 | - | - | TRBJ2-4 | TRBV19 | CASRVDDLGNIQYF | TGTGCCAGTAGGGTTGACGATCTAGGGAACATTCAGTACTTC
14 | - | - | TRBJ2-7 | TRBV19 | CASSGRGDTYEQYF | TGTGCCAGTTCAGGGCGGGGCGACACCTACGAGCAGTACTTC
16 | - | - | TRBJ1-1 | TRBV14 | CASSQDMGNVNTEAFF | TGTGCCAGCAGCCAAGATATGGGGAACGTGAACACTGAAGCTTTCTTT
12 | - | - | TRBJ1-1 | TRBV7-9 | CASSFIEAEAFF | TGTGCCAGCAGCTTCATAGAGGCTGAAGCTTTCTTT
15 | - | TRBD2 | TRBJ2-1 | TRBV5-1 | CASSLVLAGNNEQFF | TGCGCCAGCAGCTTGGTATTAGCGGGAAATAATGAGCAGTTCTTC
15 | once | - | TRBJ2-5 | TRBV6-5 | CASRTASAFQETQYF | TGTGCCAGCAGGACAGCTTCGGCTTTCCAAGAGACCCAGTACTTC
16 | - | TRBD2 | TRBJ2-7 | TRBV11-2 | CASSLSFAGVGHEQYF | TGTGCCAGCAGCTTATCTTTTGCGGGAGTCGGCCACGAGCAGTACTTC
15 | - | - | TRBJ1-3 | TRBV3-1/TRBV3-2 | CASTHALSPGNTIYF | TGTGCCAGCACCCACGCTCTGTCTCCTGGAAACACCATATATTTT
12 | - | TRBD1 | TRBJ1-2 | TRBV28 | CASSLRDSGYTF | TGTGCCAGCAGTCTCCGGGACAGCGGCTACACCTTC
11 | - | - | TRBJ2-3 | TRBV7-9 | CASGPTDTQYF | TGTGCCAGCGGCCCCACAGATACGCAGTATTTT
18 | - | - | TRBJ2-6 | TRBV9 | CASSPSGRGSSGANVLTF | TGTGCCAGCAGCCCCTCCGGCAGGGGAAGCTCTGGGGCCAACGTCCTGACTTTC
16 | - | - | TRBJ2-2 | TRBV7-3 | CASSKATGANTGELFF | TGTGCCAGCAGCAAAGCCACGGGGGCGAACACCGGGGAGCTGTTTTTT
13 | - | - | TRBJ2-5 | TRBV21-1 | CASYRGVSKTQYF | TGTGCCAGCTACAGAGGGGTGTCAAAGACCCAGTACTTC
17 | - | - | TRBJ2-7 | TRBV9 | CASSTPKTGPEGYEQYF | TGTGCCAGCAGCACCCCCAAAACAGGGCCCGAGGGGTACGAGCAGTACTTC